The entry below gives a single T cell receptor beta chain sequence along with its context. Other DNA sequences in the sample encode the same CDR3. The data belong to a study of shared clonotypes between healthy human individuals. V lost 1 base and J lost 5, with 11 bases in between. Germline V gene sequence: CDR1 SGHVS, CDR2 FNYEAQ. The CDR3 covers 14 residues. Some clones are missing from TCRdb's copy, which holds only in-frame ones; the method was immunoSEQ multiplex PCR. In the table there are around 700,000 clones, less than 80% of which are singletons. The sequence was collected from a woman in her 30s in good health. The rearrangement uses TRBV7-6 and TRBJ2-5; perhaps D is TRBD1 or TRBD2 (5 bases each). Sequenced: memory CD4+ T cells sorted from blood. Subset specified: CD45RA-negative fraction. CDR3: CASSLGGTRETQYF. Here the CDR3 DNA reads TGTGCCAGCAGCTTAGGGGGGACCCGGGAGACCCAGTACTTC.